Below are 22 T cell receptor beta chains sequenced from a single sample in a study of T-cell reconstitution after alpha-beta-depleted transplantation in children. Unique molecular identifiers were used to barcode this TCRbeta library. TCRdb ran MiXCR on the PCR reads and lists one entry per CDR3 protein. The data contain around 600,000 distinct CDR3 sequences, roughly 23% of them seen just once; the ten biggest clones take up about 14%. The source was PBMCs, mostly from graft donor cells, collected 360 days after TCRalphabeta/CD19-depleted stem cell transplant. The source of these receptors is a boy less than two years old who had a stem cell transplant for acute myeloid leukemia, so the T cells may come from the graft donor.

This clonotype was observed at least ten times. The rearrangement joins TRBV12-5 to TRBJ2-7; tentative D call: TRBD2 (6 bases). Trimming stripped 5 bases from V and 0 bases from J, with 14 bases between. The CDR3 is 15 residues long. Per the germline V gene, CDR1 is LGHNT and CDR2 is FRNRAP. The CDR3 is CASGRGTVSSYEQYF. In DNA form, the CDR3 reads TGTGCTAGTGGTCGCGGGACGGTGAGCTCCTACGAGCAGTACTTC.

The rearrangement uses TRBV4-3 and TRBJ2-3; 9 nucleotides agree with TRBD1. The CDR3 sequence is 16 residues long. Germline CDR1 reads LGHNA; CDR2 reads YSLEER. The junction had 10 bases not matched to a gene; V was cut back by 4 bases and J by 5 bases. The DNA of the CDR3 is TGCGCCAGCAGCCCTGCTTGGGACAGGGCGGGAGATACGCAGTATTTT. This translates into CASSPAWDRAGDTQYF.

This clonotype appeared many times. V gene TRBV6-5 combines with J gene TRBJ1-5; 9 nucleotides align to TRBD1. The junction had 6 bases not matched to a gene; V was cut back by 7 bases and J by 5 bases. Germline CDR1 and CDR2: MNHEY and SVGAGI. This CDR3 region has 14 residues. CDR3 sequence: CASKTGQGDQPQHF. In nucleotides, the CDR3 is TGTGCCAGCAAAACGGGACAGGGTGATCAGCCCCAGCATTTT.

This chain joins TRBV12-3 or TRBV12-4 and TRBJ2-7; 8 bases align to TRBD2. Germline trimming cut 3 bases from V and 2 bases from J; bases unmatched to any gene: 3. There are 14 residues in the CDR3. In DNA form, the CDR3 reads TGTGCCAGCAGTTTCGGACTAGCCACCTACGAGCAGTACTTC. It codes for CASSFGLATYEQYF.

This clonotype has just a few counts. The chain uses TRBV7-2 and TRBJ2-5; TRBD1 is a possible D gene (6 bases). Germline V gene data show CDR1 as SGHTA and CDR2 as FQGNSA. The CDR3 is 16 amino acids. V lost 6 bases and J lost 3, with 20 bases in between. The CDR3 spells CASSTPGQGTEETQYF. The DNA of the CDR3 is TGTGCCAGCAGTACACCCGGCCAGGGGACGGAAGAGACCCAGTACTTC.

This clonotype has at least ten counts. This CDR3 is CASSQTSDYNEQFF. The CDR3 nucleotides are TGTGCCAGCAGCCAAACGAGCGATTACAATGAGCAGTTCTTC. The rearrangement joins TRBV3-1 to TRBJ2-1; D is uncertain. Germline V gives CDR1 LGHDT, CDR2 YNNKEL (reference sequence). The V end was cut by 2 bases, the J end by 4 bases, with 9 bases between. The CDR3 extends over 14 amino acids.

The chain carries TRBV18 and TRBJ1-5, with 11 positions matching TRBD1. V gave up 6 bases and J gave up 5 bases; unmatched junction bases: 6. The length of the CDR3 is 15 residues. CDR1 is KGHSH, CDR2 LQKENI, per germline. The CDR3 reads CASSTGTGGDQPQHF. In nucleotides, the CDR3 is TGTGCCAGCTCCACCGGGACAGGGGGTGATCAGCCCCAGCATTTT.

This clonotype has a handful of counts. This rearrangement joins TRBV20-1 to TRBJ2-7; perhaps D is TRBD1 or TRBD2 (6 bases each). Germline CDR1 and CDR2: DFQATT and SNEGSKA (reference sequence). The CDR3 has 15 residues. Trimming pared 2 bases from V and 7 bases from J, leaving 21 bases between. The DNA for the CDR3 is TGCAGTGCTAGAAATAACAACCCAAGAGGGGGGGAGCAGTACGTC. It translates to CSARNNNPRGGEQYV.

Within the sample, this clonotype is medium-sized. This rearrangement joins TRBV12-3 or TRBV12-4 to TRBJ1-2, with no clear D. The CDR3 length is 16 residues. Trimming removed 3 bases at V and 0 bases at J, with 14 bases between. The CDR3: CASSLGSVGPNYGYTF. CDR3 nucleotides: TGTGCCAGCAGTTTGGGCAGTGTTGGGCCTAACTATGGCTACACCTTC.

The rearrangement links TRBV4-3 to TRBJ1-6; tentatively, D is TRBD1 (6 bases). Germline V gene lookup returns CDR1 LGHNA and CDR2 YSLEER. The CDR3 totals 17 residues. V was shortened by 0 bases and J by 0 bases, with 9 bases between the two germline ends. The CDR3 loop is CASSQDPRGSYNSPLHF. The CDR3, as DNA: TGCGCCAGCAGCCAAGATCCCAGGGGCTCCTATAATTCACCCCTCCACTTT.

This clonotype was detected only a few times. V gene TRBV4-3 combines with J gene TRBJ2-1; TRBD1 aligns across 9 bases. V gave up 4 bases and J gave up 6 bases; unmatched junction bases: 10. The V gene's germline CDR1 is LGHNA and CDR2 YSLEER. The CDR3 is 16 amino acids. The DNA for the CDR3 is TGCGCCAGCAGCCGCGTACAGGGGGCGCGCACCAATGAGCAGTTCTTC. The encoded protein is CASSRVQGARTNEQFF.

This clonotype was seen a handful of times. This chain connects TRBV19 to TRBJ1-5; D ambiguous. CDR3 length: 15 residues. Trimming removed 7 bases from V and 0 bases from J, with 13 bases in between. CDR1 is LNHDA and CDR2 is SQIVND in the germline V gene (reference sequence). CDR3 bases: TGTGCCAGTAAGATCGGGATTTATAGCAATCAGCCCCAGCATTTT. It is translated as CASKIGIYSNQPQHF.

This clonotype was counted between two and nine times. The chain couples TRBV29-1 to TRBJ2-2, with D perhaps matching TRBD1 (5 bases). Germline assignment: CDR1 SQVTM and CDR2 ANQGSEA. V lost 3 bases, J lost 6 bases, and 11 bases lay in between. The CDR3 is 13 amino acids. The CDR3 is CSVDERGPGELFF. CDR3 DNA: TGCAGCGTTGACGAAAGGGGCCCCGGGGAGCTGTTTTTT.

The sample holds a few counts of this clonotype. This chain connects TRBV12-3 or TRBV12-4 to TRBJ1-1; D ambiguous. The length of the CDR3 is 15 residues. V was pared by 5 bases and J by 5 bases, with 18 bases between. The CDR3 coding sequence is TGTGCCAGCAGTCCACATGTGGTTGGGAGGACTGAAGCTTTCTTT. This encodes CASSPHVVGRTEAFF.

The chain joins TRBV20-1 to TRBJ2-1; 10 bases fit TRBD2. The length of the CDR3 is 16 residues. V trimming: 0 bases; J trimming: 9 bases; junction bases outside the gene matches: 11. Germline loops: CDR1 DFQATT, CDR2 SNEGSKA (reference sequence). CDR3 in amino acids: CSARDVIAGGRGEQFF. As DNA, the CDR3 is TGCAGTGCTAGAGACGTAATAGCGGGGGGCAGGGGTGAGCAGTTCTTC.

The rearrangement uses TRBV7-9 and TRBJ2-7; tentative D call: TRBD1 (5 bases). CDR3 length: 12 amino acids. Per the germline V gene, CDR1 is SEHNR and CDR2 is FQNEAQ (reference sequence). The V end lost 10 bases, the J end lost 3 bases, and 13 bases lay between the germline ends. CDR3 bases: TGTGCCATAGGGGTACCCAGCTACGAGCAGTACTTC. Protein: CAIGVPSYEQYF.

This clonotype was detected ten times or more. CDR3 nucleotides: TGTGCCAGCAAACAGACTAGCGCGACCTACAATGAGCAGTTCTTC. The encoded protein is CASKQTSATYNEQFF. The rearrangement joins TRBV28 to TRBJ2-1, with TRBD2 matching 8 bases. The CDR3 spans 15 residues. Per germline, CDR1 MDHEN and CDR2 SYDVKM. V shed 7 bases, J shed 2 bases, and the junction held 7 bases outside the gene matches.

This chain joins TRBV15 and TRBJ2-3, with D tentatively TRBD2 (5 bases). Germline lookup yields CDR1 LNHNV and CDR2 YYDKDF (reference sequence). Trimming removed 0 bases from V and 6 bases from J, with 10 bases in between. The CDR3 loop spans 14 amino acids. This CDR3 is CATSREISADTQYF. CDR3 bases: TGTGCCACCAGCAGAGAGATTAGCGCGGATACGCAGTATTTT.

This clonotype was found a few times. The J gene is TRBJ1-4, the V gene TRBV29-1; D gene uncertain. The V gene lost 4 bases and the J gene lost 8 bases, with 11 bases spanning the gap. CDR3 size: 12 residues. CDR1 and CDR2 (germline): SQVTM, ANQGSEA. CDR3 loop: CSVVGLREKLFF. The CDR3 DNA sequence: TGCAGCGTTGTCGGGTTACGGGAAAAACTGTTTTTT.

V usage is TRBV5-1 and J usage is TRBJ2-7, with a tentative D call TRBD2 (6 bases). With 4 bases removed from V and 0 bases from J, the gap between germline ends came to 11 bases. This CDR3 contains 14 residues. Germline assignment: CDR1 SGHRS and CDR2 YFSETQ. The DNA of the CDR3 is TGCGCCAGCAGCCCCGGGACTGACTCCTACGAGCAGTACGTC. It yields the protein CASSPGTDSYEQYV.

In its sample, this clonotype was seen a few times. This chain joins TRBV7-9 and TRBJ1-2, with 10 nucleotides matching TRBD1. Germline lookup yields CDR1 SEHNR and CDR2 FQNEAQ (reference sequence). The length of the CDR3 is 15 residues. Trimming removed 5 bases from V and 7 bases from J; junction bases left unmatched: 10. CDR3 sequence reads: CASSPSTGGSRGYTF. For the CDR3, the DNA is TGTGCCAGCAGCCCCTCGACAGGGGGCAGTCGTGGCTACACCTTC.

This clonotype was detected ten times or more. The chain uses TRBV3-1 and TRBJ2-3; D remains ambiguous. The CDR3 totals 13 residues. Trimming cost V 0 bases and J 7 bases, with 8 bases left between them. Per germline, CDR1 LGHDT and CDR2 YNNKEL (reference sequence). CDR3 region: CASSQDVLHTQYF. The CDR3 region has the DNA TGTGCCAGCAGCCAAGATGTTCTCCATACGCAGTATTTT.